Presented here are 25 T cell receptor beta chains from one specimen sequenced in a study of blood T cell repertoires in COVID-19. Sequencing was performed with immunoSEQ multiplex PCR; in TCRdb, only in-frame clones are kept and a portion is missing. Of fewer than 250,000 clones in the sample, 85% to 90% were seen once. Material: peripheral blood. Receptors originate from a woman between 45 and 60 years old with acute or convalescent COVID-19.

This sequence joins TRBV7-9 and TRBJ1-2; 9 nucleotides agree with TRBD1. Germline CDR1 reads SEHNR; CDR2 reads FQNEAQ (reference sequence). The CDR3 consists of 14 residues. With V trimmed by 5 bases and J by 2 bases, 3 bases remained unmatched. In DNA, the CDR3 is TGTGCCAGCAGCGGGGGGACAGGGAACTATGGCTACACCTTC. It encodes CASSGGTGNYGYTF.

The CDR3 region is CASSFISGDTQYF. The DNA of the CDR3 is TGTGCCAGCAGTTTTATTAGCGGTGATACGCAGTATTTT. The J gene is TRBJ2-3, the V gene TRBV12-3 or TRBV12-4; maybe TRBD2 (6 bases). The CDR3 has 13 residues. Trimming took 3 bases from V and 6 from J, leaving 10 bases between them.

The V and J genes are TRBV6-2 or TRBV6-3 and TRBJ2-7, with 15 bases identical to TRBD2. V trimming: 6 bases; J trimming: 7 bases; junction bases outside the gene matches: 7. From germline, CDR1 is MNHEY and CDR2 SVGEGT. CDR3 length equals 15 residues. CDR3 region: CASSRPGLAGGEQYF. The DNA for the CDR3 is TGTGCCAGCAGCCGACCGGGACTAGCGGGAGGTGAGCAGTACTTC.

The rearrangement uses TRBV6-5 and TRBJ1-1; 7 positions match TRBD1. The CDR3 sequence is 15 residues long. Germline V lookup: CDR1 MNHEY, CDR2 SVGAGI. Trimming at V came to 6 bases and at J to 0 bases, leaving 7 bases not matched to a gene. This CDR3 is CASSRVTGMNTEAFF. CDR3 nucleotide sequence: TGTGCCAGCAGCCGCGTGACAGGGATGAACACTGAAGCTTTCTTT.

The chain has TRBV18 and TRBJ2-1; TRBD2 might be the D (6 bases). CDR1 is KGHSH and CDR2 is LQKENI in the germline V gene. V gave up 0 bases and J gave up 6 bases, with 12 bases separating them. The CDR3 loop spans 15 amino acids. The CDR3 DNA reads TGTGCCAGCTCACCACCATCCGGGAGCGGCAATGAGCAGTTCTTC. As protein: CASSPPSGSGNEQFF.

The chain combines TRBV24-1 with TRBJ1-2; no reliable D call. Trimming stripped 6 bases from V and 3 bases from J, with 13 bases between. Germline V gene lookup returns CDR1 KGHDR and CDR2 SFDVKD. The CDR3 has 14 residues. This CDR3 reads CATSSSYLDYGYTF. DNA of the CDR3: TGTGCCACCAGTTCTTCGTATTTAGACTATGGCTACACCTTC.

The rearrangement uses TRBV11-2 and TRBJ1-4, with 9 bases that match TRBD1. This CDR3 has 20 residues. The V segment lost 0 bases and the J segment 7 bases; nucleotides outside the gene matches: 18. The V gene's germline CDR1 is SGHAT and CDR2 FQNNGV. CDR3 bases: TGTGCCAGCAGCTTAGAATTCGGGACAGGGCTCTCATCCGGTCGTGAAAAACTGTTTTTT. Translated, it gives CASSLEFGTGLSSGREKLFF. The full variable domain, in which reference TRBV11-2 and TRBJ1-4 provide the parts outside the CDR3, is EAGVAQSPRYKIIEKRQSVAFWCNPISGHATLYWYQQILGQGPKLLIQFQNNGVVDDSQLPKDRFSAERLKGVDSTLKIQPAKLEDSAVYLCASSLEFGTGLSSGREKLFFGSGTQLSVL.

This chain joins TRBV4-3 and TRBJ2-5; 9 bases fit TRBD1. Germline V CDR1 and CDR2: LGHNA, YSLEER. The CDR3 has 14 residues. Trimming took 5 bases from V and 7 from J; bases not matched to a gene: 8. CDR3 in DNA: TGCGCCAGCAGCTCCGGGACAGGGTTGGGGACCCAGTACTTC. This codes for CASSSGTGLGTQYF.

The CDR3 DNA sequence: TGTGCCAGCAGTGCCTCACATGGGGCCAACGTCCTGACTTTC. This translates into CASSASHGANVLTF. J is TRBJ2-6 and V is TRBV6-4; no firm D call. Germline values: CDR1 MRHNA, CDR2 SNTAGT. This CDR3 is 14 amino acids long. V lost 4 bases and J lost 3, with 7 bases in between.

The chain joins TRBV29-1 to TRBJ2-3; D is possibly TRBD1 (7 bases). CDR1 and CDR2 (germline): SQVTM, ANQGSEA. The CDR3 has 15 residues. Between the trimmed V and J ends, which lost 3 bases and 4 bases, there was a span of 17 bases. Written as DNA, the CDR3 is TGCAGCGTTGACGGGGGACAGAGAGGCCCAGATACGCAGTATTTT. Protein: CSVDGGQRGPDTQYF.

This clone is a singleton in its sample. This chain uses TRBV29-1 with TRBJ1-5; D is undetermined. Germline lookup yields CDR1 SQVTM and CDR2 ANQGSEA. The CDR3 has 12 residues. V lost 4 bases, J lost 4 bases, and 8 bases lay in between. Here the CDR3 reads CSVVDGNQPQHF. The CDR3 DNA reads TGCAGCGTTGTAGACGGGAATCAGCCCCAGCATTTT. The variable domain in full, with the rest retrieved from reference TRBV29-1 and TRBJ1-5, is SAVISQKPSRDICQRGTSLTIQCQVDSQVTMMFWYRQQPGQSLTLIATANQGSEATYESGFVIDKFPISRPNLTFSTLTVSNMSPEDSSIYLCSVVDGNQPQHFGDGTRLSIL.

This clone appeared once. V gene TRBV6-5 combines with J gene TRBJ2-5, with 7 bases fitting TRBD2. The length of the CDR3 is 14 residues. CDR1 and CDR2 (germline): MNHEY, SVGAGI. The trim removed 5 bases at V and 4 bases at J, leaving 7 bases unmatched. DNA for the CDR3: TGTGCCAGCAGTCCGGGGCGGGGGATAGAGACCCAGTACTTC. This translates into CASSPGRGIETQYF.

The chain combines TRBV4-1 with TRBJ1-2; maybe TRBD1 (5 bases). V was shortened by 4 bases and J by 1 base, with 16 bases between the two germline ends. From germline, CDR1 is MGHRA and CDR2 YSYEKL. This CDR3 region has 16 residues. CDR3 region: CASSPRQIPINYGYTF. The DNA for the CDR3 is TGCGCCAGCAGCCCCAGACAGATACCGATTAACTATGGCTACACCTTC.

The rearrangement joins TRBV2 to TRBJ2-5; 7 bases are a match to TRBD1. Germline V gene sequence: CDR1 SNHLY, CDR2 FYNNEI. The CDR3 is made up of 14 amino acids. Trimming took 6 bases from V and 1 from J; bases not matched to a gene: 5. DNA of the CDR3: TGTGCCAGCAGCAAGGGGGCCCTCCAAGAGACCCAGTACTTC. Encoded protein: CASSKGALQETQYF.

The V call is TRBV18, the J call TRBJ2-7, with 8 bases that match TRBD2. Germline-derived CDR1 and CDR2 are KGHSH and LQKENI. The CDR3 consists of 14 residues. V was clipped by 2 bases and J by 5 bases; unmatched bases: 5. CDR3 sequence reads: CASSPAGRADEQYF. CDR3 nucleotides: TGTGCCAGCTCACCAGCCGGGAGGGCCGACGAGCAGTACTTC.

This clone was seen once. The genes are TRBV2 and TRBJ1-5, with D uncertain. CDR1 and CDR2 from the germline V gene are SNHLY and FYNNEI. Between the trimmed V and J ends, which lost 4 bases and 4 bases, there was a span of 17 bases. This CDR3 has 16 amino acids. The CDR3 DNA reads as TGTGCCAGCAGTGGACCCCGGGGAGGGAAAAATCAGCCCCAGCATTTT. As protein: CASSGPRGGKNQPQHF.

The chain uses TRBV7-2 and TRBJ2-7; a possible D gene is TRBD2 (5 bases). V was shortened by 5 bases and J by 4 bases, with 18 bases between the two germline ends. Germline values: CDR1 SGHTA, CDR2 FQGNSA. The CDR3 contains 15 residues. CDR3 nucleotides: TGTGCCAGCAGCCCCCTTACGGGGTTTGGGTACGAGCAGTACTTC. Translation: CASSPLTGFGYEQYF.

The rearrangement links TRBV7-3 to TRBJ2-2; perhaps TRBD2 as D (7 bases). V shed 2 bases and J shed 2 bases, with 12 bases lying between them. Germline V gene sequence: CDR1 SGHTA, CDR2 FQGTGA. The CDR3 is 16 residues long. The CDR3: CASSLWGGGNTGELFF. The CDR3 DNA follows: TGTGCCAGCAGCTTATGGGGAGGGGGAAACACCGGGGAGCTGTTTTTT.

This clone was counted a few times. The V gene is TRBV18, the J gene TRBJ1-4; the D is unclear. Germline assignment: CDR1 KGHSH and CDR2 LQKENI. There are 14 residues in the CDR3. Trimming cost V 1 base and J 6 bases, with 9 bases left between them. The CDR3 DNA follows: TGTGCCAGCTCACCACGACGAGAGGATGAAAAACTGTTTTTT. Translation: CASSPRREDEKLFF. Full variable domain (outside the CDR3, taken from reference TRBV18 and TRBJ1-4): NAGVMQNPRHLVRRRGQEARLRCSPMKGHSHVYWYRQLPEEGLKFMVYLQKENIIDESGMPKERFSAEFPKEGPSILRIQQVVRGDSAAYFCASSPRREDEKLFFGSGTQLSVL.

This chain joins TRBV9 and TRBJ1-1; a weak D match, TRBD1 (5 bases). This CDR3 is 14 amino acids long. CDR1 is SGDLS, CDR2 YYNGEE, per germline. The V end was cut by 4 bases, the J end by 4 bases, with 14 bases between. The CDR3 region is CASSPGVVGTEAFF. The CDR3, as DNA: TGTGCCAGCAGCCCGGGGGTCGTAGGCACTGAAGCTTTCTTT.

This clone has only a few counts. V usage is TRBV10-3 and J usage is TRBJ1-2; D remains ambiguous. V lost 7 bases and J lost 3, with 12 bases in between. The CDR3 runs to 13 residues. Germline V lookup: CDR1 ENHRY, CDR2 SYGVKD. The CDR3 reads CAINKAVDYGYTF. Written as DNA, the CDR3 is TGTGCCATCAATAAAGCCGTGGACTATGGCTACACCTTC.

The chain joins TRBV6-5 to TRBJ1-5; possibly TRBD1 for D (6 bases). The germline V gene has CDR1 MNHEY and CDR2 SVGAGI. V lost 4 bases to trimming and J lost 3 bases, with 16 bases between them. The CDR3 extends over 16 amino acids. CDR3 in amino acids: CASSFGQTTDNQPQHF. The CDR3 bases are TGTGCCAGCAGTTTTGGACAGACGACCGACAATCAGCCCCAGCATTTT.

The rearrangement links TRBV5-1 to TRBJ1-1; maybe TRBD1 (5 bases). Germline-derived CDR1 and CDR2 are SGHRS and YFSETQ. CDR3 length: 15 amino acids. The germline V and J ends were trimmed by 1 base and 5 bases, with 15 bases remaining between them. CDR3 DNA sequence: TGCGCCAGCAGCTTGATTCGGACGGGGGAAACTGAAGCTTTCTTT. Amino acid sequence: CASSLIRTGETEAFF.

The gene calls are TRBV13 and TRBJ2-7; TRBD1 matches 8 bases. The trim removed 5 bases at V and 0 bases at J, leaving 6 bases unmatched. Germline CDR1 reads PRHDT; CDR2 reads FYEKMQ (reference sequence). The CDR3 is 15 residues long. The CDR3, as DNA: TGTGCCAGCAGCCCACGACAGGGGATCTCCTACGAGCAGTACTTC. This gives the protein CASSPRQGISYEQYF.

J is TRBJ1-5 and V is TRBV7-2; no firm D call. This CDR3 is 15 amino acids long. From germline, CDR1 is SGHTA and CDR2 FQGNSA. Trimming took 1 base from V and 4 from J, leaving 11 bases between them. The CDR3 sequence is CASSLGAGRNQPQHF. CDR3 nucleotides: TGTGCCAGCAGCTTAGGGGCAGGAAGAAATCAGCCCCAGCATTTT.